Listed below are T cell receptor beta chains from one sample, sequenced in a study of T cells in localized non-small cell lung cancer. Profiling relied on immunoSEQ multiplex PCR, and the TCRdb table lists in-frame clones only, not all of them. The table shows more than 45,000 clones, with around 87% occurring only once. Here the sequenced sample was PBMCs, taken before any cancer treatment. All receptors derive from a man between 35 and 75 years old with stage II lung adenocarcinoma. Each CDR3 is given with its conserved first and last residue. Each record gives: J gene, D gene, clone size, V gene, CDR3 DNA, CDR3 protein. A D gene is named only where the DNA matches it firmly. Clone size is given for some rows only: seen once, a few or many times, or a class if the clone is expanded.

>TRBJ2-3|TRBD2|-|TRBV7-2
TGTGCCAGCAGCTCGGGCCATAGCGGGGGCCCCGGCGGAGATACGCAGTATTTT
CASSSGHSGGPGGDTQYF
>TRBJ1-5|-|-|TRBV19
TGTGCCAGTAGTATAGGGGTCAATCAGCCCCAGCATTTT
CASSIGVNQPQHF
>TRBJ1-5|-|-|TRBV18
TGTGCCAGCTCACCGTCCTTCAATCAGCCCCAGCATTTT
CASSPSFNQPQHF
>TRBJ2-5|TRBD2|-|TRBV4-1
TGCGCCAGCAGCCGACTAGCAGGGGAGACCCAGTACTTC
CASSRLAGETQYF
>TRBJ1-3|-|-|TRBV10-3
TGTGCCATCAGTGATGTGAGAAACACCATATATTTT
CAISDVRNTIYF
>TRBJ2-1|-|-|TRBV11-3
TGTGCCAGCAGCTTAACGACAGGAGGGTCCGGAGAGCAGTTCTTC
CASSLTTGGSGEQFF
>TRBJ1-1|-|few|TRBV11-2
TGTGCCAGCAGCTCCACGGGAGGCAGAGGGACTTTCTTT
CASSSTGGRGTFF
>TRBJ1-2|-|once|TRBV5-1
TGCGCCAGCAGCTTGTCAAGTTCGGACTATGGCTACACCTTC
CASSLSSSDYGYTF
>TRBJ1-1|-|-|TRBV7-9
TGTGCCAGCAGCCCCGGGCGGGGTCTAACTGAAGCTTTCTTT
CASSPGRGLTEAFF
>TRBJ1-5|-|-|TRBV15
TGTGCCACCAGCAGAGTGAATCAGCCCCAGCATTTT
CATSRVNQPQHF
>TRBJ1-3|-|few|TRBV2
TGTGCCAGCTATGAGGCGGGGACGGCGAGAAACACCATATATTTT
CASYEAGTARNTIYF
>TRBJ2-3|-|-|TRBV6-5
TGTGCCAGCACCACCCTTAGTGGGTTAGATACGCAGTATTTT
CASTTLSGLDTQYF
>TRBJ1-3|TRBD1|-|TRBV29-1
TGCAGCGTTGGGGCCGGGACAGGGGGCTCCTCTGGAAACACCATATATTTT
CSVGAGTGGSSGNTIYF
>TRBJ2-5|TRBD2|-|TRBV9
TGTGCCAGCAGCGTAGAGGCGGGACTAAGCCAAGAGACCCAGTACTTC
CASSVEAGLSQETQYF
>TRBJ1-1|TRBD1|once|TRBV19
TGTGCCAGTAGTTTGGGACAGGGATCGAAGAGGGCTTTCTTT
CASSLGQGSKRAFF
>TRBJ1-1|-|-|TRBV5-1
TGCGCCAGCAGCTTGGAGGGGGACCTGAACACTGAAGCTTTCTTT
CASSLEGDLNTEAFF
>TRBJ2-7|-|-|TRBV4-2
TGTGCCAGCAAGGAGGGCGACTACGAGCAGTACTTC
CASKEGDYEQYF
>TRBJ2-1|-|-|TRBV2
TGTGCCAGCAGTGAGGACAGCCACAATGAGCAGTTCTTC
CASSEDSHNEQFF
>TRBJ2-1|-|-|TRBV30
TGTGCCTGGACAAGGCAGCTGGGGGGCGAATGGTTTGAGCAGTTCTTC
CAWTRQLGGEWFEQFF
>TRBJ2-7|TRBD1|-|TRBV5-1
TGTGCCAGCAGACACGGACAGGACATCCACTACGAGCAGTACTTC
CASRHGQDIHYEQYF
>TRBJ1-1|TRBD1|once|TRBV5-1
TGCGCCAGCAGCGCTACAGGGGTAATAATCGGCACTGAAGCTTTCTTT
CASSATGVIIGTEAFF
>TRBJ2-1|TRBD2|-|TRBV11-3
TGTGCCAGCAGCTTAGGGGAGCCACAGCGGGGCAATGAGCAGTTCTTC
CASSLGEPQRGNEQFF
>TRBJ2-3|-|-|TRBV5-6
TGTGCCAGCAGCTTTATTACCACAGATACGCAGTATTTT
CASSFITTDTQYF
>TRBJ2-2|-|-|TRBV5-1
TGCGCCAGCAGCAAGACACTCGCGAACACCGGGGAGCTGTTTTTT
CASSKTLANTGELFF
>TRBJ2-2|TRBD2|-|TRBV7-2
TGTGCCAGCAGCCGGACTAGCGAAGCCGGGGAGCTGTTTTTT
CASSRTSEAGELFF
>TRBJ2-2|TRBD1|-|TRBV2
TGTGCCAGCAGCCGGACGGGACAGATCGTTAGGGAGCTGTTTTTT
CASSRTGQIVRELFF
>TRBJ1-5|-|-|TRBV21-1
TGTGCCAGCAGCAAAGGTGGGGGCCCTCAGCCCCAGCATTTT
CASSKGGGPQPQHF
>TRBJ2-5|-|-|TRBV19
TGTGCCAGTGGGGCCGGAGGGACCCAGTACTTC
CASGAGGTQYF
>TRBJ2-1|TRBD1|once|TRBV11-3
TGTGCCAGCAGCTTAAGAACAGGGACAGGGGATAATGAGCAGTTCTTC
CASSLRTGTGDNEQFF